This TCR beta chain was sequenced during a study of T cell responses to AZD1222 COVID-19 vaccine (dated by TCRdb to about 2021). For context, the study as a whole: TCR sequencing covered over 230 trial participants: 207 given two doses of AZD1222 and around 26 given two doses of MenACWY control vaccine. Trial participants were enrolled into age subgroups of 18-55, 56-69 and 70-plus years, which contained about 150, 27 and 61 TCR-sequenced participants, respectively.

CDR1 SQVTM and CDR2 ANQGSEA were looked up in the germline V gene. Including cysteine and phenylalanine, the CDR3 has 12 amino acids. Only the CDR3 DNA is retained, 36 bases long and in frame from the first base. V was cut back by 3 bases and J by 8 bases, leaving a gap of 11 bases between them. To note about this clone: Its specific antigen is unknown. Base qualities are not recorded, but no much larger clone differs from it by a single base.

The CDR3 regions of human TCRbeta chains were analyzed by immunosequencing. For the original study's pipeline: TCRs in the repertoires were compared against a reference library of SARS-CoV-2-specific TCRs that had been generated with the MIRA antigen-specificity platform. Breadth meant the fraction of unique TCRs that were SARS-CoV-2-associated, whereas depth meant the fraction of total T cells that were SARS-CoV-2-associated. Using the MIRA data, each spike-specific TCR was assigned both to the spike region to which the TCR was reactive and to a CD4 or CD8 class. Log10-transformed breadth and depth values were compared by one-way ANOVA with Sidak's multiple comparisons tests. TCRdb took this table from immuneACCESS and kept in-frame rearrangements with V and J called. Such tables lack part of the clones; where checked against another copy, unresolved V genes explain under half of the gap, and the rest is unexplained. Clone size and V and J calls were adopted from that table, with D and trimming inferred from the DNA. The sample table records approximately 300,000 clones; around 92% of these occur just once. The ten largest make up around 0.57% of the sample.

Paper-wide results and their limitations: Conclusions about previously exposed vaccinees were limited because only six AZD1222 recipients were SARS-CoV-2 seropositive at baseline. Vaccine-associated CD4 TCRs spanned the whole spike protein, with dominant responses in regions 160-218 and 743-854. Participants were mostly white British and included more females than males, and it was suggested by the authors that clonal diversity may have been underestimated. No day 14 peak-response samples were available, so repertoires were characterized only after the peak T cell response. After two AZD1222 doses, both the breadth and the depth of spike-specific TCRs were significantly higher than at day 0 and than in MenACWY recipients. Nearly half of unique spike-specific TCRs reportedly recognized epitopes outside regions mutated in the B.1.351 and B.1.1.7 variants. The 56-69-year group was small, and its depth increase did not reach significance, likely because of low power.

The sample's time point label is to be understood as: about 28 days (+/-7) after the second vaccine dose. AZD1222 recipients with second doses at about 4 weeks or about 12 weeks were pooled, because spike-specific TCR depth and breadth did not differ between schedules. Samples from vaccinated people were obtained from the UK trials COV001 and COV002, which included a single-blind randomized controlled phase 2/3 trial of AZD1222 (ChAdOx1 nCoV-19) in healthy adults. For TCRbeta chain sequencing, PBMC samples were collected from trial participants at day 0 and at day 28 after the second dose. The specimen comprised peripheral blood, sampled 28 days after the second AZD1222 dose. This TCR came from an adult who received the AZD1222 COVID-19 vaccine. The chain employs TRBV29-1 and TRBJ2-1, with the D gene possibly TRBD1 or TRBD2, each one fitting 5 bases. The DNA sequence is as follows: TGCAGCGTTGATGAGAGGGGCCATGAGCAGTTCTTC. It translates as CSVDERGHEQFF.